A single sample is the source of the 6 T cell receptor beta chains below, sequenced in a study of beta chain features in type 1 diabetes (dated by TCRdb to 2016 to 2018). Libraries were prepared through the immunoSEQ multiplex PCR assay. The entire isolated RNA was reverse transcribed using the High Capacity cDNA Reverse Transcription Kit, and thus expressed TCRB transcripts were sequenced. Not all clones reach the TCRdb copy of this immuneACCESS table, which keeps in-frame sequences only. Checked studies attribute under half of the gap to unresolved V genes and leave the rest unexplained. Here the sample has some 330,000 clones; 9.5% to 11% occur a single time. The ten largest clonotypes hold approximately 0.016% of the sample. The sample consisted of naive CD4+ T cells from blood. According to the study, the label for this sample's cell subset or site signals: true naive CD4+ T cells. These receptor sequences come from a woman in her twenties or thirties in good health.

The V and J genes are TRBV14 and TRBJ2-1; 10 bases are a match to TRBD2. This CDR3 has 17 amino acids. Germline CDR1 reads SGHDN; CDR2 reads FVKESK. With V trimmed by 1 base and J by 9 bases, 12 bases remained unmatched. The CDR3 is CASSQGLAGGPISEQFF. CDR3 sequence (DNA): TGTGCCAGCAGCCAAGGATTAGCGGGAGGTCCCATTTCTGAGCAGTTCTTC.

This clone was counted a few times. CDR3 residues: CSVEGIRGTETQYF. The CDR3, as DNA: TGCAGCGTTGAAGGAATTAGGGGCACGGAGACCCAGTACTTC. The chain couples TRBV29-1 to TRBJ2-5; the D gene is possibly TRBD1 (5 bases). The CDR3 consists of 14 residues. Germline V gives CDR1 SQVTM, CDR2 ANQGSEA. Deletions cut 1 base from V and 5 bases from J, with 14 bases between.

This clone was counted only a few times. V usage is TRBV7-2 and J usage is TRBJ1-2, with TRBD1 as a possible D gene (5 bases). CDR1 and CDR2 (germline): SGHTA, FQGNSA. The V end lost 1 base, the J end lost 9 bases, and 15 bases lay between the germline ends. The length of the CDR3 is 14 residues. This CDR3 is CASSLGVGGTSYTF. For the CDR3, the DNA is TGTGCCAGCAGCTTAGGGGTAGGCGGGACGAGCTACACCTTC.

This clone occurred a few times. The CDR3 DNA reads TGTGCCAGCAGCTTGGACGAGGAAGGAGGATCCTACAATGAGCAGTTCTTC. Protein product: CASSLDEEGGSYNEQFF. The gene calls are TRBV7-3 and TRBJ2-1; weak D call: TRBD2 (5 bases). Germline V lookup: CDR1 SGHTA, CDR2 FQGTGA. V was trimmed by 3 bases and J by 1 base, leaving 16 bases between them. The CDR3 is 17 residues long.

The V call is TRBV6-5, the J call TRBJ1-1, with TRBD1 identical over 9 bases. CDR1 is MNHEY, CDR2 SVGAGI, per germline. The CDR3 covers 14 residues. V was pared by 6 bases and J by 1 base, with 3 bases of the junction left unmatched. The CDR3 DNA is TGTGCCAGCAGAGGACAGGGGCCGAACACTGAAGCTTTCTTT. Protein product: CASRGQGPNTEAFF.

On this clone itself: One end of the junction fails to match germline, which may point to a read error. The chain joins TRBV30 to TRBJ1-4; D possibly corresponds to TRBD1 (5 bases). Looked up from germline, CDR1 is GTSNPN and CDR2 is SVGIG (reference sequence). The CDR3 length is 14 residues. The CDR3 sequence: CAWSVRGLNEKLFF. CDR3 DNA sequence: TGTGCCTGGAGTGTAAGGGGACTTAATGAAAAGCTGTTTTTT.